This T cell receptor (beta chain) was sequenced for a study of T cells in Graves' hyperthyroidism and ophthalmopathy. At the level of the study: Blood was drawn when the patient was first diagnosed and still untreated.

The V end lost 6 bases, the J end lost 0 bases, and 15 bases lay between the germline ends. Per germline, CDR1 DFQATT and CDR2 SNEGSKA (reference sequence). CDR3 length: 14 amino acids. Amplification targeted TCR beta CDR3 regions from RNA transcripts. Initially, a first-round RT-PCR of the TCR CDR3 employed the HTBI primer set. Each CDR3 protein is one row after TCRdb ran MiXCR on the multiplex PCR reads. The repertoire holds 150,000 or so distinct CDR3 sequences, with 9.4% as singletons. Each diagnosis drew on symptoms, thyroxine, TRAb, thyroid ultrasound and orbital computed tomography findings. This clonotype showed up many times. Its antigen remains unknown. Study outcomes and limitations: Ophthalmopathy, which appeared later, was predicted by the model a median approximately 6 months before onset. From stable hyperthyroidism, ophthalmopathy was set apart by a 13 V-J model.

Sequences were obtained from blood. The sequence was obtained from a woman aged 18-29 years with Graves' hyperthyroidism that later progressed to Graves' ophthalmopathy. The genes are TRBV20-1 and TRBJ2-7, with D possibly TRBD2 on 6 matching bases. The CDR3 sequence is CSADSGSLSYEQYF. The CDR3 DNA sequence: TGCAGTGCAGATAGCGGCTCCCTCTCCTACGAGCAGTACTTC.